This T cell receptor beta chain was found in a study of shared clonotypes between healthy human individuals. The CDR3 is 14 amino acids. The junction had 9 bases not matched to a gene; V was cut back by 6 bases and J by 10 bases. CDR1 and CDR2 from the germline V gene are MDHEN and SYDVKM. The protocol was immunoSEQ multiplex PCR, while the TCRdb copy is restricted to in-frame clones and leaves out a portion. The sample includes around 1.5 million clones, around 98% of them seen just once. The receptor was derived from a man younger than 45 in good health. Sequencing was done on a sample of naive CD4+ T cells sorted from blood. Sample subset: CD45RA+ positively selected. The chain employs TRBV28 and TRBJ1-1, with 12 positions matching TRBD1. The CDR3 DNA reads TGTGCCAGCAGGATAGGGGGACAGGGGGCTGGAGCTTTCTTT. It translates to CASRIGGQGAGAFF. Full variable domain (remainder filled in from reference TRBV28 and TRBJ1-1): DVKVTQSSRYLVKRTGEKVFLECVQDMDHENMFWYRQDPGLGLRLIYFSYDVKMKEKGDIPEGYSVSREKKERFSLILESASTNQTSMYLCASRIGGQGAGAFFGQGTRLTVV.